This record concerns one T cell receptor beta chain sequence. What it binds is unknown. Data came from immunoSEQ multiplex PCR; TCRdb stores just in-frame clones and leaves some out. The sample has roughly 120,000 clones, 87% seen once. These data originate in a study of T cell responses to AZD1222 COVID-19 vaccine. Findings and limits, study-wide: Compared with day 0, the breadth and depth of the Spike-specific TCR repertoire rose significantly after two doses of AZD1222.

This clonotype was sampled from an adult who received the AZD1222 COVID-19 vaccine. This material consisted of peripheral blood, taken 28 days after the second AZD1222 dose.

CDR3 sequence reads: CASSEAWGFGETQYF. CDR3 nucleotides: TGTGCCAGCAGTGAAGCGTGGGGTTTTGGGGAGACCCAGTACTTC. The rearrangement joins TRBV6-1 to TRBJ2-5; D gene unclear. With 0 bases removed from V and 5 bases from J, the gap between germline ends came to 13 bases. The germline V gene encodes CDR1 MNHNS and CDR2 SASEGT. The CDR3 is made up of 15 amino acids.